The rows below give T cell receptor beta chains drawn from one sample of a study of T cell changes during pregnancy in multiple sclerosis. The table came from immunoSEQ multiplex PCR; TCRdb's copy has only in-frame clones and leaves some out. Of 30,000 to 35,000 clones in the sample, 90% are singletons; the top ten hold around an eighth. The starting material was CD8+ T cells from peripheral blood mononuclear cells, obtained in the first trimester of pregnancy. The receptors shown here come from a female donor with multiple sclerosis, enrolled in a pregnancy study. The CDR3 runs from the conserved cysteine through the conserved F or W. The D gene is left open where the match is weak. Clone size is given for some rows only: seen once, a few or many times, or a class if the clone is expanded.

cdr3_nt	cdr3_aa	j_call	d_call	v_call	clone_size
TGTGCCCAAGCCGTAAATCAGGGGTGGCAGTACTTC	CAQAVNQGWQYF	TRBJ2-7	.	TRBV30	.
TGTGCCAGCAGCTCCCCTAGGGAGGGGGGGCAACGGGAAAAACTGTTTTTT	CASSSPREGGQREKLFF	TRBJ1-4	.	TRBV7-9	.
TGTGCCTGGAGCGAACCAGCGGGAGCCTACGAGCAGTACTTC	CAWSEPAGAYEQYF	TRBJ2-7	TRBD2	TRBV30	.
TGTGCCAGCAGTGAACGGCGGGGACTAGCGGGACACGAGCAGTACTTC	CASSERRGLAGHEQYF	TRBJ2-7	TRBD2	TRBV6-1	.
TGTGCCAGCAGAGAAACCGACGGGACTGAAGCTTTCTTT	CASRETDGTEAFF	TRBJ1-1	.	TRBV6-5	.
TGCAGCGTTGAAGATCCTATTAGCGGGAGGCTTTCCTACAATGAGCAGTTCTTC	CSVEDPISGRLSYNEQFF	TRBJ2-1	TRBD2	TRBV29-1	.
TGTGCTAGCAGCCCCCTGGTGGGGAGGGGAGCAGATACGCAGTATTTT	CASSPLVGRGADTQYF	TRBJ2-3	TRBD2	TRBV7-7	.
TGTGCCAGCAGTGATGTCCCCCTCTCCTACGAGCAGTACTTC	CASSDVPLSYEQYF	TRBJ2-7	.	TRBV2	once
TGTGCCAGCAGTCTAGGGGGCTACGAGCAGTACTTC	CASSLGGYEQYF	TRBJ2-7	.	TRBV28	.
TGTGCCAGCAGCTACGGACAGGGCGCAAACACTGAAGCTTTCTTT	CASSYGQGANTEAFF	TRBJ1-1	TRBD1	TRBV5-5	.
TGTGCCACCGCCGGGCGGGAATTTGCTGGGGCCAACGTCCTGACTTTC	CATAGREFAGANVLTF	TRBJ2-6	.	TRBV15	.
TGTGCCAGCAGTGACCTCGTACAGCCCCAGCATTTT	CASSDLVQPQHF	TRBJ1-5	.	TRBV6-4	.
TGTGCCAGCAGCTCCCAGCGGGAGGCCAATGAGCAGTTCTTC	CASSSQREANEQFF	TRBJ2-1	TRBD2	TRBV7-9	.
TGTGCCAGCAGTGGAGGACAGGGCAATCAGCCCCAGCATTTT	CASSGGQGNQPQHF	TRBJ1-5	TRBD1	TRBV2	.
TGTGCCAACACCGGGACAGAACTCATAGCCAAAAACATTCAGTACTTC	CANTGTELIAKNIQYF	TRBJ2-4	.	TRBV21-1	.
TGTGCCAGCAGTGAAGCGAACAGGCCCTACGAGCAGTACTTC	CASSEANRPYEQYF	TRBJ2-7	.	TRBV2	.
TGTGCCAGCAGCCAAGATCCTGCAGGGCCGAACACTGAAGCTTTCTTT	CASSQDPAGPNTEAFF	TRBJ1-1	.	TRBV4-2	.
TGTGCCAGCAGCCCCTTTACTGCGTACAATGAGCAGTTCTTC	CASSPFTAYNEQFF	TRBJ2-1	.	TRBV7-2	once
TGTGCCAGCAGCGGCGAGGGCTACGAGCAGTACTTC	CASSGEGYEQYF	TRBJ2-7	.	TRBV9	.
TGTGCCAGCAGCAAAATCGGGGGCTACGAGCAGTACTTC	CASSKIGGYEQYF	TRBJ2-7	.	TRBV27	.
TGTGCCAGCAGTTACGGACAGGGGGCGATTTACACCTTC	CASSYGQGAIYTF	TRBJ1-2	TRBD1	TRBV6-5	.
TGTGCCAGCAGCCAAGAGGGTAGGGGCGGCTACGAGCAGTACTTC	CASSQEGRGGYEQYF	TRBJ2-7	.	TRBV4-2	.
TGTGCCAGCAGTTTATCCGGGACAGCCTCCTACAATGAGCAGTTCTTC	CASSLSGTASYNEQFF	TRBJ2-1	TRBD1	TRBV27	.
TGTGCCAGCAGCGTAGGGGGGGTGGATGGCTACACCTTC	CASSVGGVDGYTF	TRBJ1-2	.	TRBV9	.
TGTGCCAGCAGTTTCCGGGACAGGGGAACAGATACGCAGTATTTT	CASSFRDRGTDTQYF	TRBJ2-3	TRBD1	TRBV28	.
TGTGCCACCAGCAGGGACAGTTCCTATCAGCCCCAGCATTTT	CATSRDSSYQPQHF	TRBJ1-5	.	TRBV15	.
TGTGCCAGTAGTATCGGGACAGAGTTCTCCTACAATGAGCAGTTCTTC	CASSIGTEFSYNEQFF	TRBJ2-1	TRBD1	TRBV19	.
TGCGCCAGCAGCACCGGGACTAGCGGGATAGGTAAGGACTACGAGCAGTACTTC	CASSTGTSGIGKDYEQYF	TRBJ2-7	TRBD2	TRBV4-3	.
TGTGCCAGCACCACTCCTCGGGGGGACACTGAAGCTTTCTTT	CASTTPRGDTEAFF	TRBJ1-1	.	TRBV28	.
TGTGCCAGCAGTTCAAGCGGGAGTGGAACAGATACGCAGTATTTT	CASSSSGSGTDTQYF	TRBJ2-3	TRBD2	TRBV27	.
TGTGCCAGCAGCTTGACTAGCGGCCTCGCGGGCACCGGGGAGCTGTTTTTT	CASSLTSGLAGTGELFF	TRBJ2-2	TRBD2	TRBV5-5	.
TGTGCCAGCAGTTTAGTAAAGGTGGGAGACAATGAGCAGTTCTTC	CASSLVKVGDNEQFF	TRBJ2-1	.	TRBV27	.
TGCGCCAGCAGCCAAGCGAGATACTCCTACGAGCAGTACTTC	CASSQARYSYEQYF	TRBJ2-7	.	TRBV4-1	.
TGTGCCAGCAGTTTATCCCGGGAGGGATCCTACGAGCAGTACTTC	CASSLSREGSYEQYF	TRBJ2-7	TRBD2	TRBV27	.
TGTGCCAGCAGTTTTAGGGGGCCAAGCTCCTACGAGCAGTACTTC	CASSFRGPSSYEQYF	TRBJ2-7	TRBD1	TRBV28	.
TGTGCCAGTAGTATCGCTAGACAACTGTTTTTT	CASSIARQLFF	TRBJ1-4	.	TRBV19	.
TGTGCCAGCAGCGCAGAGGGTTCCTCCTACGAGCAGTACTTC	CASSAEGSSYEQYF	TRBJ2-7	.	TRBV9	once
TGCAGCGACCTCAGGGGAGTAGAGAACAATGAGCAGTTCTTC	CSDLRGVENNEQFF	TRBJ2-1	.	TRBV29-1	.